This T cell receptor beta chain was recovered during a study of response to subunit inactivated influenza vaccine. This clonotype has ten or more counts. Antigen unknown. Whole-study findings and limits: The authors offered the suggestion that each seasonal influenza vaccination recruits few new T cells.

TCRdb processed the RT-PCR reads anew with MiXCR; each CDR3 protein has one entry. In the table there are roughly 630,000 distinct CDR3 sequences, around 13% of which are singletons. This CDR3 is 14 amino acids long. CDR1 KGHSH and CDR2 LQKENI come from the germline V gene. V shed 8 bases and J 3 bases; nucleotides not matched to a gene: 7. The TCR was taken from a man aged 50 to 60 who received an inactivated influenza vaccine. Sequences were derived from PBMCs from blood, sampled 14 days before vaccination. The chain links TRBV18 to TRBJ2-3, with 8 bases that match TRBD1. The CDR3: CASSPTGGTDTQYF. As DNA, the CDR3 is TGTGCCAGCAGCCCCACAGGGGGTACAGATACGCAGTATTTT.